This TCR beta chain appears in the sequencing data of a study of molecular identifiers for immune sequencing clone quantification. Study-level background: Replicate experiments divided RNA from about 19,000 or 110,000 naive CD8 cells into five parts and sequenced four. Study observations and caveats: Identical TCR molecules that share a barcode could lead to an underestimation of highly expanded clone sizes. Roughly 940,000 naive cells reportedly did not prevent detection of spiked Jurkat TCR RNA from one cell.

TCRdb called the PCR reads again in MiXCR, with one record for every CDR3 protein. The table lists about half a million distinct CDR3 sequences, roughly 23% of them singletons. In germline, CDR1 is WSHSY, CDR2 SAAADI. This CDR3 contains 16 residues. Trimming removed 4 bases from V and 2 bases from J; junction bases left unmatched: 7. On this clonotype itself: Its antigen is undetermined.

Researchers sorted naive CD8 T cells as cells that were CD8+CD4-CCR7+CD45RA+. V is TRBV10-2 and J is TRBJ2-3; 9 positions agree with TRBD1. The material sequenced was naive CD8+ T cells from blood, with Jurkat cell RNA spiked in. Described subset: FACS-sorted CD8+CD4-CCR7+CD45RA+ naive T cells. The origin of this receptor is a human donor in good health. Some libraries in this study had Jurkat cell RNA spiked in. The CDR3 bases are TGCGCCAGCAGTGCCGGGACAGGGAAGGACACAGATACGCAGTATTTT. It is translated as CASSAGTGKDTDTQYF.